Listed below are T cell receptor beta chains from one sample, sequenced in a study of blood T cell repertoires in COVID-19. Data came from immunoSEQ multiplex PCR; TCRdb stores just in-frame clones and leaves some out. The sample lists about 250,000 clones, about 86% occurring once. The sample taken for sequencing was peripheral blood. The source of these receptors is a man older than 75 with acute or convalescent COVID-19. CDR3s include the opening cysteine and the closing phenylalanine or tryptophan. D genes are given only for firm matches. The size field is filled for only some rows; it gives once, few, many or a size class.

v_gene	d_gene	abundance	j_gene	CDR3nt	CDR3aa
TRBV30	.	.	TRBJ1-1	TGTGCCTGGAGTGTAAGTCGGGAAGCTTTCTTT	CAWSVSREAFF
TRBV2	.	.	TRBJ1-2	TGTGCCAGCAGTGAAGGCAGGGCAGTCAGGAAAGGCTACACCTTC	CASSEGRAVRKGYTF
TRBV5-1	.	few	TRBJ2-7	TGCGCCAGCAGCTTGGAGGTACAGATAAGAGAGCAGTACTTC	CASSLEVQIREQYF
TRBV5-4	TRBD2	.	TRBJ2-2	TGTGCCAGCAGCCCCGCGGAGGGAGCGGGAGGGCCCCACGGGGAGCTGTTTTTT	CASSPAEGAGGPHGELFF
TRBV6-5	TRBD1	few	TRBJ2-7	TGTGCCAGCTATAGCCGGGACAGGGGATACGAGCAGTACTTC	CASYSRDRGYEQYF
TRBV6-2/TRBV6-3	.	.	TRBJ1-5	TGTGCCAGCAGTTACGCACCAAGGGGGGGGCGCCGACAGCCCCAGCATTTT	CASSYAPRGGRRQPQHF
TRBV18	TRBD1	many	TRBJ2-7	TGTGCCAGCTCTGACGGGACAGGGGGTTACGAGCAGTACTTC	CASSDGTGGYEQYF
TRBV3-1/TRBV3-2	.	few	TRBJ1-5	TGTGCCAGCAGCCAAGCAGGGAACAATCAGCCCCAGCATTTT	CASSQAGNNQPQHF
TRBV6-5	TRBD1	.	TRBJ1-6	TGTGCCAGCAGTCGAGCCGGGACAGGGGGCTCACCCCTCCACTTT	CASSRAGTGGSPLHF
TRBV2	.	.	TRBJ2-3	TGTGCCAGCAGTGACCAAGCTAGCGGCACAGATACGCAGTATTTT	CASSDQASGTDTQYF
TRBV9	.	.	TRBJ1-1	TGTGCCAGCAGCGTAGGAGGCCTCATGGGTCCTGAAGCTTTCTTT	CASSVGGLMGPEAFF
TRBV4-1	TRBD1	.	TRBJ2-1	TGCGCCAGCAGCCGGGACAGCCTGAGCTCCTACAATGAGCAGTTCTTC	CASSRDSLSSYNEQFF
TRBV28	TRBD1	.	TRBJ1-6	TGTGCCAGCAGTTTCGGGACAGGGGCGTACCAAAGCTCCTATAATTCACCCCTCCACTTT	CASSFGTGAYQSSYNSPLHF
TRBV28	.	.	TRBJ2-7	TGTGCCAGCAGTTCGGGGACTGAGGAGCAGTACTTC	CASSSGTEEQYF
TRBV2	.	.	TRBJ2-1	TGTGCCAGCAGTGACCCCAGAAATGAGCAGTTCTTC	CASSDPRNEQFF
TRBV7-6	TRBD1	.	TRBJ2-2	TGTGCCAGCACGAGTCTGGGACAGGGATCTGTTACCGGGGAGCTGTTTTTT	CASTSLGQGSVTGELFF
TRBV3-1/TRBV3-2	TRBD2	.	TRBJ2-1	TGTGCCAGCAGCCATGCTAGCGGGGTTCGACTCTACAATGAGCAGTTCTTC	CASSHASGVRLYNEQFF
TRBV5-4	.	.	TRBJ1-1	TGTGCCAGCAGCTCCGTGGGGGGGACATTAGAGGCTTTCTTT	CASSSVGGTLEAFF
TRBV7-3	.	.	TRBJ2-2	TGTGCCAGCAGCGCTGGGCCGAACACCGGGGAGCTGTTTTTT	CASSAGPNTGELFF
TRBV6-5	.	.	TRBJ1-6	TGTGCCAGCTCACCCGGTTCTAATTCACCCCTCCACTTT	CASSPGSNSPLHF
TRBV27	.	.	TRBJ2-3	TGTGCCAGCAGGTTGGAGAAGTGGGGCTGGAATACGCAGTATTTT	CASRLEKWGWNTQYF
TRBV10-3	TRBD1	.	TRBJ2-3	TGTGCCATCAGTGACCCAGGGGGCAAAGATACGCAGTATTTT	CAISDPGGKDTQYF
TRBV5-1	.	.	TRBJ2-5	TGCGCCAGCAGCTTGGGGTCGCAGGGGTCGGGTGAGACCCAGTACTTC	CASSLGSQGSGETQYF
TRBV27	TRBD2	.	TRBJ2-3	TGTGCCAGCAGTTCCCGTTCCAGCGGGGCCCGCACAGATACGCAGTATTTT	CASSSRSSGARTDTQYF
TRBV24-1	.	.	TRBJ2-1	TGTGCCACCAGTTCACAGGGCTCCTACAATGAGCAGTTCTTC	CATSSQGSYNEQFF
TRBV19	TRBD1	.	TRBJ1-5	TGTGCCAGTAGCGATACATTAACCAGGGGGAACAGCAATCAGCCCCAGCATTTT	CASSDTLTRGNSNQPQHF
TRBV24-1	.	.	TRBJ2-2	TGTGCCACCAGTGATACAACAGGGTTGAACACCGGGGAGCTGTTTTTT	CATSDTTGLNTGELFF
TRBV9	TRBD2	.	TRBJ2-7	TGTGCCAGCAGCTTTGGCGGGGGTGAGGGCGAGCAGTACTTC	CASSFGGGEGEQYF
TRBV7-9	TRBD1	once	TRBJ2-7	TGTGCCAGCAGCTCGGACAGGGAAAGTTTCGAGCAGTACTTC	CASSSDRESFEQYF
TRBV15	.	.	TRBJ2-3	TGTGCCACCAGCAGTACAGGGTCTAGCACAGATACGCAGTATTTT	CATSSTGSSTDTQYF
TRBV28	.	.	TRBJ2-1	TGTGCCAGCAGTCCCGATCCAGGGTTGGGACAAAACAATGAGCAGTTCTTC	CASSPDPGLGQNNEQFF